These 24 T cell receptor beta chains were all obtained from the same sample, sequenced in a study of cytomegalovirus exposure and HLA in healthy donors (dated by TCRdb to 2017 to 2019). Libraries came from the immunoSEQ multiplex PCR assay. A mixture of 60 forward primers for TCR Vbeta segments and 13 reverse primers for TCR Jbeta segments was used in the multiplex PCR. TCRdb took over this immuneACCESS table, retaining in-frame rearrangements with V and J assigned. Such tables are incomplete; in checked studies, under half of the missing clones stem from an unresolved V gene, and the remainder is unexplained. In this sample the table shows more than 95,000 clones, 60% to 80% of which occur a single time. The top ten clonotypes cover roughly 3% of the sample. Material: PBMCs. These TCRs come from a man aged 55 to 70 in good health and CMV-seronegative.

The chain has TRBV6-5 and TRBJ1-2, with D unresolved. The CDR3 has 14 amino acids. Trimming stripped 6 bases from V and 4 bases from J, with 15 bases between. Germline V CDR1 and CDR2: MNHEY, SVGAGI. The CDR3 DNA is TGTGCCAGCAGAACCCCCGGGGTCGTCTATGGCTACACCTTC. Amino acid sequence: CASRTPGVVYGYTF.

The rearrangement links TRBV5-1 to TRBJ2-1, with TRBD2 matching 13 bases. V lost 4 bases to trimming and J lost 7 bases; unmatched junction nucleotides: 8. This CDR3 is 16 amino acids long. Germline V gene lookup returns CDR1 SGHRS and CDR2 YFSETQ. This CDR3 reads CASSKGGTSGVNEQFF. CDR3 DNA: TGCGCCAGCAGCAAGGGCGGGACTAGCGGGGTTAATGAGCAGTTCTTC.

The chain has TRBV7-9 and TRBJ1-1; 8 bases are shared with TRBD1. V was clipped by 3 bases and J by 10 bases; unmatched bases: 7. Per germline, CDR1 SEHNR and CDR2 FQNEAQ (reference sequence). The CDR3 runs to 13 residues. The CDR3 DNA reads TGTGCCAGCAGCTTGACAGGGGAGTCAGTAGCTTTCTTT. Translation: CASSLTGESVAFF.

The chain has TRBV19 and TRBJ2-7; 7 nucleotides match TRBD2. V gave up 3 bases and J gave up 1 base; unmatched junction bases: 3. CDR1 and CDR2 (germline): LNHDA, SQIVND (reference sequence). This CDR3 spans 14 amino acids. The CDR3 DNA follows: TGTGCCAGTAGTATCAGCGGGGATTCCTACGAGCAGTACTTC. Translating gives CASSISGDSYEQYF.

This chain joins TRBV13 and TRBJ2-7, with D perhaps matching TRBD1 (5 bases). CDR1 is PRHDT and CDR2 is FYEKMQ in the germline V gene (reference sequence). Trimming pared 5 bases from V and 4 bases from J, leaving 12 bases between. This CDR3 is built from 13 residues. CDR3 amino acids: CASSISQGYEQYF. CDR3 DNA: TGTGCCAGCAGCATCTCGCAGGGATACGAGCAGTACTTC. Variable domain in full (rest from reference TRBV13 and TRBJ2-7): AAGVIQSPRHLIKEKRETATLKCYPIPRHDTVYWYQQGPGQDPQFLISFYEKMQSDKGSIPDRFSAQQFSDYHSELNMSSLELGDSALYFCASSISQGYEQYFGPGTRLTVT.

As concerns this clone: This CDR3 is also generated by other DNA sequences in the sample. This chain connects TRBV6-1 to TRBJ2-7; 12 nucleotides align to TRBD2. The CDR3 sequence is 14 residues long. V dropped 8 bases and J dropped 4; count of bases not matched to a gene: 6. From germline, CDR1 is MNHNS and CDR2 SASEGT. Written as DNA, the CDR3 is TGTGCCAGCCGTCTAGCGGGAGGGCCGTACGAGCAGTACTTC. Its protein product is CASRLAGGPYEQYF.

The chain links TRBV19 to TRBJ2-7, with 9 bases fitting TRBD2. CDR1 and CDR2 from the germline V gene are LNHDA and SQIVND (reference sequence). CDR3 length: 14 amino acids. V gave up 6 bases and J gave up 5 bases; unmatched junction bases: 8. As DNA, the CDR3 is TGTGCCAGTAGCAATAGCGGGAGTACCCACGAGCAGTACTTC. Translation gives CASSNSGSTHEQYF.

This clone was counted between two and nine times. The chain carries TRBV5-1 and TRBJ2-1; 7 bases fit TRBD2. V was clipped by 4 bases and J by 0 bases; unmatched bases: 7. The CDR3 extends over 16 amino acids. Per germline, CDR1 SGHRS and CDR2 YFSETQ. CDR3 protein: CASSPLGGSSYNEQFF. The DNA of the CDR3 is TGCGCCAGCAGCCCCCTGGGGGGGAGCTCCTACAATGAGCAGTTCTTC.

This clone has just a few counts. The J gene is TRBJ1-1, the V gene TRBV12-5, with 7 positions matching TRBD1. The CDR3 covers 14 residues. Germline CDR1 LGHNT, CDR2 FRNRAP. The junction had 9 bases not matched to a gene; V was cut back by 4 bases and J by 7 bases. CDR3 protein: CASGWTGRTDEAFF. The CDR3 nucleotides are TGTGCTAGTGGTTGGACAGGACGGACAGATGAAGCTTTCTTT. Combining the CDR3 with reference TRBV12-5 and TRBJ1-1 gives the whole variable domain DARVTQTPRHKVTEMGQEVTMRCQPILGHNTVFWYRQTMMQGLELLAYFRNRAPLDDSGMPKDRFSAEMPDATLATLKIQPSEPRDSAVYFCASGWTGRTDEAFFGQGTRLTVV.

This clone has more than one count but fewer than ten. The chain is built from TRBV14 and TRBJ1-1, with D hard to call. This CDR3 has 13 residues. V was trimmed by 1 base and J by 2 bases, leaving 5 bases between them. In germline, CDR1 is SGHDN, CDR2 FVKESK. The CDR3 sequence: CASSQGVNTEAFF. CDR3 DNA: TGTGCCAGCAGCCAAGGAGTAAACACTGAAGCTTTCTTT.

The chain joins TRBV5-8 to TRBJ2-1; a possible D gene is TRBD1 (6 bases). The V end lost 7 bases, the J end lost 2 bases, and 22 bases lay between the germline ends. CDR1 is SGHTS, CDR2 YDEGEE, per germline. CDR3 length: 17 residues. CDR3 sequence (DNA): TGTGCCAGCCATGAGGCAGGGGCGCACCAAGCCTACAATGAGCAGTTCTTC. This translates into CASHEAGAHQAYNEQFF.

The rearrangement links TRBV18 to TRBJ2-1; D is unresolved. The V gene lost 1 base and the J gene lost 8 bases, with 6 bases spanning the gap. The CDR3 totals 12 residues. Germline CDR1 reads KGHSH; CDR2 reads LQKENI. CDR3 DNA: TGTGCCAGCTCACCACTGTCGGATGAGCAGTTCTTC. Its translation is CASSPLSDEQFF. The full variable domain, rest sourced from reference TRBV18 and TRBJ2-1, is NAGVMQNPRHLVRRRGQEARLRCSPMKGHSHVYWYRQLPEEGLKFMVYLQKENIIDESGMPKERFSAEFPKEGPSILRIQQVVRGDSAAYFCASSPLSDEQFFGPGTRLTVL.

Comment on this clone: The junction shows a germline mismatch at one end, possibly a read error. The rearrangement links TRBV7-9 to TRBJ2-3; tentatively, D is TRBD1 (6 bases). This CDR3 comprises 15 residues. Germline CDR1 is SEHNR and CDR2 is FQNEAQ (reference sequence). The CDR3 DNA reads TGTTCCAGCAGTTCAGGGGAGAAGGCCTCAGATACGCAGTATTTT. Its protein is CSSSSGEKASDTQYF.

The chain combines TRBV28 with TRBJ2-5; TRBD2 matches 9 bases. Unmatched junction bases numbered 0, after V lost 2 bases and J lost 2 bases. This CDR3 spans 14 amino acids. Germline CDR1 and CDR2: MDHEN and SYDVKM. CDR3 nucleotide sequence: TGTGCCAGCAGTTTAGCGGGGGGGCAAGAGACCCAGTACTTC. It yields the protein CASSLAGGQETQYF.

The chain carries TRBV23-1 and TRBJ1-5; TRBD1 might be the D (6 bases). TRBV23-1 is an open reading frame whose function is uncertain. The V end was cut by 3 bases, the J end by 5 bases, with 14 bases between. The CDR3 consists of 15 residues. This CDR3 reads CASSHTDRVDQPQHF. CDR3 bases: TGCGCCAGCAGTCACACGGACAGAGTCGATCAGCCCCAGCATTTT.

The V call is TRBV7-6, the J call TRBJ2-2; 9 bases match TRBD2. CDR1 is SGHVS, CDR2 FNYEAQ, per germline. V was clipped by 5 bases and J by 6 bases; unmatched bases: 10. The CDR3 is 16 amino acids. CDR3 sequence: CASSALSGSYAGELFF. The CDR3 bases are TGTGCCAGCAGCGCGCTTAGCGGGAGTTACGCCGGGGAGCTGTTTTTT. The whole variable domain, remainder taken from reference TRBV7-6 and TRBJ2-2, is GAGVSQSPRYKVTKRGQDVALRCDPISGHVSLYWYRQALGQGPEFLTYFNYEAQQDKSGLPNDRFSAERPEGSISTLTIQRTEQRDSAMYRCASSALSGSYAGELFFGEGSRLTVL.

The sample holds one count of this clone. CDR3 DNA sequence: TGTGCCAGCAGTGTCGAAGGCGGGGCCGGGGAGCTGTTTTTT. Amino acids: CASSVEGGAGELFF. The chain has TRBV6-5 and TRBJ2-2, with D maybe TRBD2 (6 bases). Trimming cost V 5 bases and J 6 bases, with 13 bases left between them. This CDR3 has 14 amino acids. Germline CDR1 reads MNHEY; CDR2 reads SVGAGI.

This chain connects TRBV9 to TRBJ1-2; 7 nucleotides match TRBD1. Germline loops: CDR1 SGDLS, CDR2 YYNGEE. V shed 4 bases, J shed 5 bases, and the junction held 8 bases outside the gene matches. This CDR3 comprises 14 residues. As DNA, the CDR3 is TGTGCCAGCAGCTCAGGAGGGGGCGGGTATGGCTACACCTTC. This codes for CASSSGGGGYGYTF. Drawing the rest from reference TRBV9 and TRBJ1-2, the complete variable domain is DSGVTQTPKHLITATGQRVTLRCSPRSGDLSVYWYQQSLDQGLQFLIQYYNGEERAKGNILERFSAQQFPDLHSELNLSSLELGDSALYFCASSSGGGGYGYTFGSGTRLTVV.

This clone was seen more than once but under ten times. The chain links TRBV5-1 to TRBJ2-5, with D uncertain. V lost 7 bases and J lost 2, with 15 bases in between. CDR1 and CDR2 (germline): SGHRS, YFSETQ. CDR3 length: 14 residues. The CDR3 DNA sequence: TGCGCCAGCCTGGAGATACCAGAACAAGAGACCCAGTACTTC. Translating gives CASLEIPEQETQYF.

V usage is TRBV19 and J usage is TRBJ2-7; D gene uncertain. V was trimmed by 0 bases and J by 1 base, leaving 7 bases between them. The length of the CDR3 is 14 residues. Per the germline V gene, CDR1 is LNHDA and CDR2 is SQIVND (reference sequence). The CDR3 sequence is CASSIEAVSYEQYF. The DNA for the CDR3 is TGTGCCAGTAGTATAGAGGCTGTTTCCTACGAGCAGTACTTC.

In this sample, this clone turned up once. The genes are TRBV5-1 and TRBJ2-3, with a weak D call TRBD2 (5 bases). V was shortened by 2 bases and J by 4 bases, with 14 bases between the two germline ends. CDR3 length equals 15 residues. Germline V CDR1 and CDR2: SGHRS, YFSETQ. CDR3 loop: CASSFRGPRADTQYF. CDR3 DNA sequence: TGCGCCAGCAGCTTTCGCGGGCCGAGGGCAGATACGCAGTATTTT.

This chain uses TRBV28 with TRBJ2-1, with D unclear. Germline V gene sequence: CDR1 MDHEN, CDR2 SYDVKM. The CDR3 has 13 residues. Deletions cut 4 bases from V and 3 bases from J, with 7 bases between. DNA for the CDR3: TGTGCCAGCAGTTCCAGTAACTACAATGAGCAGTTCTTC. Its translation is CASSSSNYNEQFF.

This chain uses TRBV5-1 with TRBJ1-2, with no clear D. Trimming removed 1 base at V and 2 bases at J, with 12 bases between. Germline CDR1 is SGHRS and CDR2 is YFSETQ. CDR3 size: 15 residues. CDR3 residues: CASSLTVPINYGYTF. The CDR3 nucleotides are TGCGCCAGCAGCTTGACAGTCCCTATCAACTATGGCTACACCTTC.

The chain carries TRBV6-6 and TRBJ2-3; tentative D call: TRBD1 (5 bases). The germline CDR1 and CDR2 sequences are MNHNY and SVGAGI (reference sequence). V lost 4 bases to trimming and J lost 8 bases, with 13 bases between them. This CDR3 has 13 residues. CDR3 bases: TGTGCCAGCAGTTCCAGGGTTCAGGGTACGCAGTATTTT. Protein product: CASSSRVQGTQYF.